A few counts support the clone carrying this TCR beta chain. What it binds is unknown. TCR beta CDR3 sequences were amplified from RNA transcripts. With the HTBI primer set, the TCR CDR3 went through a first round of RT-PCR. From the multiplex PCR reads, TCRdb called clonotypes with MiXCR, one entry per CDR3 protein. The profile covers more than 500,000 distinct CDR3 sequences, with approximately 15% appearing a single time and 11% to 15% taken by the ten largest. The data stem from a study of T cells in Graves' hyperthyroidism and ophthalmopathy. Study in general: Once the initial diagnosis was made, peripheral blood was obtained before any treatment. The study, taken as a whole, reports: A 13 V-J model separated ophthalmopathy from stable hyperthyroidism.

V was cut by 4 bases and J by 2 bases, with 18 bases left in between. Germline CDR1 KGHDR, CDR2 SFDVKD. This CDR3 has 17 residues. Patients were excluded for uncontrolled infection, other autoimmune disease, pregnancy or lactation. Out of about 10 ml of fresh peripheral blood came the PBMCs. The clonotype was recovered from a woman in her thirties or forties with Graves' hyperthyroidism. The chain uses TRBV24-1 and TRBJ2-3; tentative D call: TRBD1 (6 bases). The sequenced material came from blood. CDR3 coding DNA: TGTGCCACCAGTGACCAAGGGACACGGACTGTCACAGATACGCAGTATTTT. It yields the protein CATSDQGTRTVTDTQYF.